These 27 T cell receptor beta chains came from one sample sequenced in a study of T cells in localized non-small cell lung cancer. This table comes from immunoSEQ multiplex PCR, and its TCRdb copy is limited to in-frame clones, with some not included. The sample gives about 2,700 clones, about a quarter of which show up once; around 7.7% is in the top ten. The sequenced sample was normal lung tissue next to the tumor, obtained before any cancer treatment. All receptors come from a man aged 40-75 years with stage I lung adenocarcinoma.

Only a few counts were recorded for this clone. V usage is TRBV11-3 and J usage is TRBJ2-2, with D perhaps matching TRBD2 (5 bases). CDR1 and CDR2 (germline): SGHNT, YENEEA. CDR3 length: 14 amino acids. V lost 4 bases and J lost 4, with 10 bases in between. The DNA of the CDR3 is TGTGCCAGCAGCTGGAGTCGGGGCACCGGGGAGCTGTTTTTT. Translating it yields CASSWSRGTGELFF.

This chain uses TRBV9 with TRBJ2-1, with 12 bases lining up with TRBD2. The CDR3 runs 20 residues. Germline V CDR1 and CDR2: SGDLS, YYNGEE. V shed 4 bases and J 5 bases; nucleotides not matched to a gene: 19. The chain's CDR3 is CASSSHQLRDGLAGNNEQFF. The CDR3 DNA reads as TGTGCCAGCAGCTCCCACCAACTCAGAGACGGACTAGCGGGAAACAATGAGCAGTTCTTC.

This clone showed up just a few times. The V and J genes are TRBV30 and TRBJ2-1, with D possibly TRBD1 on 5 matching bases. The length of the CDR3 is 16 residues. The V gene's germline CDR1 is GTSNPN and CDR2 SVGIG (reference sequence). With 1 base removed from V and 1 base from J, the gap between germline ends came to 14 bases. The CDR3 DNA follows: TGTGCCTGGAGTGAGTACACAGGTTTTTCCTACAATGAGCAGTTCTTC. This codes for CAWSEYTGFSYNEQFF.

In its sample, this clone was seen a few times. The J gene is TRBJ2-2, the V gene TRBV9; D not certain. Per the germline V gene, CDR1 is SGDLS and CDR2 is YYNGEE. There are 13 residues in the CDR3. Trimming took off 3 bases at V and 5 bases at J, with 8 bases between the two ends. The CDR3 loop is CASSGHQTGELFF. The DNA of the CDR3 is TGTGCCAGCAGCGGGCATCAAACCGGGGAGCTGTTTTTT.

The chain is built from TRBV10-2 and TRBJ2-1; 8 bases line up with TRBD2. Germline CDR1 and CDR2: WSHSY and SAAADI. V shed 6 bases and J 7 bases; nucleotides not matched to a gene: 11. CDR3 length: 15 amino acids. This chain's CDR3 is CASSYGLARSNEQFF. For the CDR3, the DNA is TGCGCCAGCAGCTATGGACTAGCCCGGAGTAATGAGCAGTTCTTC.

This chain links TRBV19 with TRBJ2-1; D is ambiguous. The V gene lost 2 bases and the J gene lost 0 bases, with 5 bases spanning the gap. Germline values: CDR1 LNHDA, CDR2 SQIVND (reference sequence). The CDR3 spans 14 residues. The CDR3, as DNA: TGTGCCAGTAGTATAACGAGCTCCTACAATGAGCAGTTCTTC. Amino acid sequence: CASSITSSYNEQFF.

The chain has TRBV11-3 and TRBJ1-1, with D unclear. Germline CDR1 reads SGHNT; CDR2 reads YENEEA. The CDR3 totals 16 residues. The V gene lost 1 base and the J gene lost 0 bases, with 12 bases spanning the gap. The CDR3, as DNA: TGTGCCAGCAGCTTAGGCCATGGGAGGGTGAACACTGAAGCTTTCTTT. Residues: CASSLGHGRVNTEAFF. The variable domain in full, with the rest retrieved from reference TRBV11-3 and TRBJ1-1, is EAGVVQSPRYKIIEKKQPVAFWCNPISGHNTLYWYLQNLGQGPELLIRYENEEAVDDSQLPKDRFSAERLKGVDSTLKIQPAELGDSAVYLCASSLGHGRVNTEAFFGQGTRLTVV.

The chain employs TRBV28 and TRBJ1-1; 9 bases are shared with TRBD1. The CDR3 length is 19 residues. The V segment lost 8 bases and the J segment 3 bases; nucleotides outside the gene matches: 22. From germline, CDR1 is MDHEN and CDR2 SYDVKM. CDR3 sequence: CASLPPGTGILLGDTEAFF. CDR3 DNA sequence: TGTGCCAGCCTCCCGCCCGGGACAGGGATCCTTCTGGGGGACACTGAAGCTTTCTTT.

This clone was seen only a few times. The V and J genes are TRBV30 and TRBJ2-1, with a weak D call TRBD2 (6 bases). This CDR3 spans 15 amino acids. Germline V gene data show CDR1 as GTSNPN and CDR2 as SVGIG (reference sequence). V lost 4 bases, J lost 7 bases, and 20 bases lay in between. CDR3 loop: CAWTRYGTPRNEQFF. The CDR3 coding sequence is TGTGCCTGGACCCGATACGGGACTCCAAGGAATGAGCAGTTCTTC.

The chain employs TRBV12-5 and TRBJ2-3; 7 bases are a match to TRBD2. The germline V gene encodes CDR1 LGHNT and CDR2 FRNRAP. The CDR3 has 12 residues. V gave up 2 bases and J gave up 12 bases; unmatched junction bases: 5. The CDR3, as DNA: TGTGCTAGTGGTTTGACTGAGCGGGGCCAGTATTTT. Protein: CASGLTERGQYF.

The chain carries TRBV30 and TRBJ2-3; D might be TRBD1 (6 bases). The CDR3 consists of 12 residues. V lost 3 bases and J lost 6, with 10 bases in between. Germline lookup yields CDR1 GTSNPN and CDR2 SVGIG (reference sequence). CDR3 residues: CAWSVRGDTQYF. CDR3 in DNA: TGTGCCTGGAGCGTGAGGGGGGATACGCAGTATTTT. The whole variable domain, filled in from reference TRBV30 and TRBJ2-3, reads SQTIHQWPATLVQPVGSPLSLECTVEGTSNPNLYWYRQAAGRGLQLLFYSVGIGQISSEVPQNLSASRPQDRQFILSSKKLLLSDSGFYLCAWSVRGDTQYFGPGTRLTVL.

This chain links TRBV28 with TRBJ1-1, with D unclear. CDR3 length equals 13 residues. Germline-derived CDR1 and CDR2 are MDHEN and SYDVKM. Trimming pared 2 bases from V and 3 bases from J, leaving 7 bases between. CDR3 sequence reads: CASSLRMDTEAFF. CDR3 coding DNA: TGTGCCAGCAGTTTAAGGATGGACACTGAAGCTTTCTTT. Full variable domain (missing parts from reference TRBV28 and TRBJ1-1): DVKVTQSSRYLVKRTGEKVFLECVQDMDHENMFWYRQDPGLGLRLIYFSYDVKMKEKGDIPEGYSVSREKKERFSLILESASTNQTSMYLCASSLRMDTEAFFGQGTRLTVV.

This clone turned up a few times. The rearrangement links TRBV5-1 to TRBJ2-5; 10 bases fit TRBD2. The V segment lost 4 bases and the J segment 5 bases; nucleotides outside the gene matches: 11. The CDR3 sequence is 16 residues long. CDR1 and CDR2 (germline): SGHRS, YFSETQ. The CDR3 spells CASSVGTSVPGETQYF. Here the CDR3 DNA reads TGCGCCAGCAGCGTGGGGACTAGCGTTCCGGGCGAGACCCAGTACTTC.

The genes are TRBV11-3 and TRBJ1-5; D may be TRBD1 (6 bases). V was clipped by 5 bases and J by 4 bases, with 15 bases between them. The CDR3 loop spans 15 amino acids. Germline V gene lookup returns CDR1 SGHNT and CDR2 YENEEA. CDR3 loop: CASSPRGGSNQPQHF. CDR3 bases: TGTGCCAGCAGCCCCAGGGGAGGGTCGAATCAGCCCCAGCATTTT.

The V and J genes are TRBV5-1 and TRBJ2-2; D gene uncertain. V lost 0 bases, J lost 2 bases, and 8 bases lay in between. Germline assignment: CDR1 SGHRS and CDR2 YFSETQ. This CDR3 contains 15 residues. In DNA form, the CDR3 reads TGCGCCAGCAGCTTGGTGCAGACAAACACCGGGGAGCTGTTTTTT. Protein product: CASSLVQTNTGELFF.

V and J are TRBV14 and TRBJ2-1; the match to TRBD2 covers 10 bases. Germline CDR1 SGHDN, CDR2 FVKESK. The ends lost 3 bases at V and 2 bases at J; junction bases unmatched: 7. The CDR3 extends over 17 amino acids. As DNA, the CDR3 is TGTGCCAGCAGCCACCGAGGAGCGGGAGGGCCCTACAATGAGCAGTTCTTC. Amino acids: CASSHRGAGGPYNEQFF.

The J gene is TRBJ2-5, the V gene TRBV19; D remains unclear. The germline V gene encodes CDR1 LNHDA and CDR2 SQIVND (reference sequence). There are 12 residues in the CDR3. V lost 6 bases, J lost 4 bases, and 9 bases lay in between. CDR3 region: CASSPPGETQYF. DNA for the CDR3: TGTGCCAGTAGCCCCCCCGGAGAGACCCAGTACTTC.

This clone was found a few times. CDR3 in amino acids: CASSVAGNTGELFF. The CDR3 DNA is TGTGCCAGCAGCGTAGCAGGGAACACCGGGGAGCTGTTTTTT. This chain uses TRBV9 with TRBJ2-2, with unresolved D. Germline V gene lookup returns CDR1 SGDLS and CDR2 YYNGEE. This CDR3 has 14 amino acids. V was shortened by 0 bases and J by 1 base, with 4 bases between the two germline ends.

In this sample, this clone turned up a few times. The genes are TRBV7-5 and TRBJ2-2; the table's D gene call, TRBD2, was not cross checked with the DNA. TRBV7-5 is annotated as a pseudogene. The CDR3 contains 15 residues. The CDR3 here is CASSRSGRNTGELFF. The DNA for the CDR3 is TGTGCCAGCAGCCGTAGCGGGCGGAACACCGGGGAGCTGTTTTTT.

The chain has TRBV25-1 and TRBJ1-2, with D tentatively TRBD1 (6 bases). With 1 base removed from V and 9 bases from J, the gap between germline ends came to 15 bases. Germline CDR1 and CDR2: MGHDK and SYGVNS. CDR3 length: 14 amino acids. Written as DNA, the CDR3 is TGTGCCAGCAGTGAATCCAGGGGCCCGGTTCGCTACACCTTC. Translated: CASSESRGPVRYTF.

This clone occurred a few times. The chain carries TRBV25-1 and TRBJ2-3; maybe TRBD2 (7 bases). There are 14 residues in the CDR3. Trimming took 7 bases from V and 4 from J, leaving 15 bases between them. CDR1 MGHDK and CDR2 SYGVNS come from the germline V gene. The CDR3, as DNA: TGTGCCAGCATGGGGGGGCTAGGCGCAGATACGCAGTATTTT. This encodes CASMGGLGADTQYF.

This clone occurred a few times. The V and J genes are TRBV9 and TRBJ2-7, with 8 positions matching TRBD1. Germline V gene sequence: CDR1 SGDLS, CDR2 YYNGEE. CDR3 length: 12 residues. V lost 5 bases and J lost 7; bases outside the gene matches: 5. CDR3 coding DNA: TGTGCCAGCAGTGGACAGGGTGCAGAGCAGTACGTC. This encodes CASSGQGAEQYV.

The table lists this clone with a few counts. The chain is built from TRBV10-3 and TRBJ2-7; D is perhaps TRBD1 or TRBD2 (5 bases each). The CDR3 is 15 residues long. The germline gives CDR1 ENHRY, CDR2 SYGVKD. Trimming shortened V by 0 bases and J by 7 bases, and 16 bases separated the two germline ends. CDR3 sequence: CAISESVGASGEQYF. In DNA, the CDR3 is TGTGCCATCAGTGAGTCGGTGGGAGCGTCAGGGGAGCAGTACTTC.

The rearrangement joins TRBV6-8 to TRBJ2-2; D call uncertain. V lost 6 bases and J lost 1, with 18 bases in between. Germline lookup yields CDR1 MNHGY and CDR2 SAAAGT. The CDR3 runs 17 residues. The CDR3: CASSPAAGLMNTGELFF. CDR3 bases: TGTGCCAGCAGCCCTGCCGCAGGTCTAATGAACACCGGGGAGCTGTTTTTT.

The chain combines TRBV5-1 with TRBJ1-4, with D unclear. This CDR3 is 14 amino acids long. V was clipped by 4 bases and J by 0 bases, with 7 bases between them. Germline V gene data show CDR1 as SGHRS and CDR2 as YFSETQ. CDR3 sequence reads: CASSKGTTNEKLFF. CDR3 bases: TGCGCCAGCAGCAAAGGGACAACTAATGAAAAACTGTTTTTT.

V is TRBV11-3 and J is TRBJ2-5, with a possible D match to TRBD2 (6 bases). This CDR3 comprises 15 residues. Germline V CDR1 and CDR2: SGHNT, YENEEA. The germline V and J ends were trimmed by 3 bases and 2 bases, with 13 bases remaining between them. CDR3 in DNA: TGTGCCAGCAGCTTGGCCGGAGGGCTACAAGAGACCCAGTACTTC. Protein product: CASSLAGGLQETQYF.

This clone has only one observation. The chain uses TRBV6-8 and TRBJ2-7; the match to TRBD2 covers 12 bases. The CDR3 length is 14 residues. The V segment lost 6 bases and the J segment 5 bases; nucleotides outside the gene matches: 5. Germline CDR1 MNHGY, CDR2 SAAAGT. The CDR3 loop is CASRTSGRMDEQYV. In nucleotides, the CDR3 is TGTGCCAGCAGAACTAGCGGGAGGATGGACGAGCAGTACGTC.